This T cell receptor beta chain is from a study of memory CD4+ T cells and cytomegalovirus serostatus. CDR3 length: 16 residues. Germline CDR1 is LNHDA and CDR2 is SQIVND (reference sequence). Trimming removed 3 bases from V and 2 bases from J; junction bases left unmatched: 8. Original analysis: After removing out-of-frame reads, 2 million to 2.5 million distinct TCRbeta sequences remained. Assay: immunoSEQ multiplex PCR; the TCRdb copy retains only in-frame clones and omits some. That table gives V, J and clone size, and the DNA gave D and trimming. This table holds roughly 84,000 clones, 80% found once. Single viable CD3+CD4+CD8-CD45RO+ cells were sorted as the memory CD4+ T cells. CMV serostatus came from serum IgG against pp150, pp28, p38, p52. After thawing, CD4+ T cells were positively selected. Study outcomes and limitations: Suggested: most of the CMV-linked TCR signature lies in CD4+ memory cells.

This clone appeared once. Its antigen is not known. The sequence was collected from an adult in good health and CMV-seronegative. The sequenced sample was memory CD4+ T cells from blood. The chain has TRBV19 and TRBJ2-7; 9 bases are a match to TRBD1. CDR3 coding DNA: TGTGCCAGTAGTATCCACCTGGGACAGGGAACCTACGAGCAGTACTTC. It is translated as CASSIHLGQGTYEQYF.